Listed below are T cell receptor beta chains from one sample, sequenced in a study of blood T cell repertoires in COVID-19. Repertoires were generated with immunoSEQ multiplex PCR, while TCRdb's copy carries only in-frame clones and drops some. The sample carries around 300,000 clones, 89% recorded once. Sample: PBMCs or T cells enriched from blood (not recorded which). Receptors were obtained from a woman aged 55-69 years who had recovered from COVID-19. Each CDR3 is given with its conserved first and last residue. Fields, in order: V gene, CDR3 protein.

V: TRBV18
CDR3: CASSPGTVDQPQHF

V: TRBV9
CDR3: CASSPGGRNTDTQYF

V: TRBV5-1
CDR3: CASSLSPGGETQYF

V: TRBV12-3/TRBV12-4
CDR3: CASSYREGETQYF

V: TRBV7-8
CDR3: CASSPRTSGSSHEQYF

V: TRBV5-1
CDR3: CASSLDGLAQYNEQFF

V: TRBV19
CDR3: CASSTSGQSNQPQHF

V: TRBV18
CDR3: CASSPRSGILSGELFF

V: TRBV5-8
CDR3: CASSLVLSDTQYF

V: TRBV29-1
CDR3: CSVARQGSSGNTIYF

V: TRBV6-5
CDR3: CASRGGDHYGYTF

V: TRBV10-2
CDR3: CASSVTSGNSADTQYF

V: TRBV11-3
CDR3: CASSPGQGGSETQYF

V: TRBV3-1/TRBV3-2
CDR3: CASSVSSGSIGEQFF

V: TRBV18
CDR3: CASSPAVESEQYF

V: TRBV9
CDR3: CASRPTGSDTQYF

V: TRBV2
CDR3: CAIPGTSGYGYTF

V: TRBV10-1
CDR3: CASSEGGSGGQRGEQFF

V: TRBV7-9
CDR3: CASSSRDRLTGELFF

V: TRBV14
CDR3: CASSQEWGVTDGYTF

V: TRBV7-2
CDR3: CASTRDTYQPQHF

V: TRBV3-1/TRBV3-2
CDR3: CASRGLQGDTEAFF

V: TRBV20-1
CDR3: CSASLPSGNQETQYF

V: TRBV4-2
CDR3: CASSQEGTAQSTGELFF

V: TRBV6-5
CDR3: CASSYPGAAYEQYF

V: TRBV7-2
CDR3: CASSFHRGVGYTF

V: TRBV30
CDR3: CAWSRTLWEGGRGYTF

V: TRBV18
CDR3: CASSLRGSYEQYF

V: TRBV27
CDR3: CASSSRTSGFDTQYF

V: TRBV10-3
CDR3: CAISESVSAEAFF

V: TRBV5-5
CDR3: CASSTPGTGGYEQYF

V: TRBV24-1
CDR3: CATSAHGLGGDQPQHF

V: TRBV28
CDR3: CASREQGLTEAFF

V: TRBV19
CDR3: CASSRSSGAYNEQFF

V: TRBV19
CDR3: CASSPGRVGNTEAFF

V: TRBV15
CDR3: CATSSRLWPGSGNTIYF

V: TRBV9
CDR3: CASSPRGSVLAGGSYNEQFF

V: TRBV2
CDR3: CASSDVVLNGYTF

V: TRBV4-1
CDR3: CASSPTSGTLYTQYF

V: TRBV29-1
CDR3: CSGYRQGIGEKLFF

V: TRBV11-2
CDR3: CASSLGVGSRSETQYF

V: TRBV5-1
CDR3: CASTRAETNTGELFF

V: TRBV27
CDR3: CASSSGLAGDYEQYF

V: TRBV2
CDR3: CASSLQGILSGNTIYF

V: TRBV10-2
CDR3: CASRGTGRDSPLHF

V: TRBV6-1
CDR3: CASSDRGAGSYEQYF

V: TRBV15
CDR3: CATSRLMDRVNSLDTEAFF

V: TRBV11-2
CDR3: CASSHQGGSEQYF

V: TRBV30
CDR3: CAWSEAASNQPQHF

V: TRBV10-3
CDR3: CAISEGQDYGYTF

V: TRBV5-4
CDR3: CASSLVGSNSPLHF

V: TRBV20-1
CDR3: CSAAGETQYF

V: TRBV7-3
CDR3: CASSPRTGHTDTQYF

V: TRBV28
CDR3: CASSLHLAGIQTQYF

V: TRBV24-1
CDR3: CATSDGQGLETQYF

V: TRBV11-3
CDR3: CASSLRQGTVNTEAFF

V: TRBV4-1
CDR3: CASSGRLDGREGRGNEQFF

V: TRBV11-2
CDR3: CASSLDGHNTEAFF

V: TRBV28
CDR3: CASSGGHTRAFF